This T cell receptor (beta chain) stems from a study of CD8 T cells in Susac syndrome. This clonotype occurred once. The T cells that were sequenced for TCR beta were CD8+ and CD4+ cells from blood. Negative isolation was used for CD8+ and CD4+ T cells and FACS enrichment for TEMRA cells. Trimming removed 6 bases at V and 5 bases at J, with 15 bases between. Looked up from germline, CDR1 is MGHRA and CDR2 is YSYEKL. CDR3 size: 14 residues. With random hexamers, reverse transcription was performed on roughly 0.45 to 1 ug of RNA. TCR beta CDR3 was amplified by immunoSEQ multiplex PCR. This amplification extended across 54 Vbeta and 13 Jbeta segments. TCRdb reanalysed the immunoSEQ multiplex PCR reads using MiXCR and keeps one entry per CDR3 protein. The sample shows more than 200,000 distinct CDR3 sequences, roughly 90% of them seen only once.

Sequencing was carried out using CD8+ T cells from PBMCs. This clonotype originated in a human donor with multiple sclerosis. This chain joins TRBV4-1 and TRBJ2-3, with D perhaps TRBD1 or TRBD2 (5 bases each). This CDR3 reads CASSPPGTGDTQYF. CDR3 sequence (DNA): TGCGCCAGCAGTCCCCCCGGGACGGGAGATACGCAGTATTTT.